The 20 T cell receptor beta chains given below trace back to one sample, sequenced in a study of blood T cell repertoires in COVID-19. TCRdb keeps only in-frame clones here, not all; method: immunoSEQ multiplex PCR. The data hold roughly 190,000 clones, with roughly nine tenths observed a single time. Source material: peripheral blood. These receptor sequences come from a man aged 25 to 45 with acute or convalescent COVID-19.

J is TRBJ1-1 and V is TRBV5-1; D possibly corresponds to TRBD1 (5 bases). There are 15 residues in the CDR3. CDR1 is SGHRS and CDR2 is YFSETQ in the germline V gene. V lost 0 bases, J lost 5 bases, and 14 bases lay in between. The CDR3 loop reads CASSLEVGDGTEAFF. The CDR3 DNA reads TGCGCCAGCAGCTTGGAGGTAGGGGATGGGACTGAAGCTTTCTTT.

The rearrangement joins TRBV27 to TRBJ2-3; D is possibly TRBD2 (5 bases). CDR3 length: 17 residues. Trimming left V 5 bases short and J 0 bases short, with 18 bases between. Germline-derived CDR1 and CDR2 are MNHEY and SMNVEV (reference sequence). The CDR3 DNA sequence: TGTGCCAGCAGTCCTTCGCCGGCTAGCTGGAGCACAGATACGCAGTATTTT. It specifies CASSPSPASWSTDTQYF.

This chain connects TRBV3-1 (or the pseudogene TRBV3-2) to TRBJ2-1; TRBD2 matches at 7 bases. This CDR3 is 17 amino acids long. After removal of 5 bases from V and 0 bases from J, the junction contained 10 bases not matched to a gene. Germline V gene lookup returns CDR1 LGHDT and CDR2 YNNKEL (reference sequence). CDR3 protein: CASSVRGVSISYNEQFF. Written as DNA, the CDR3 is TGTGCCAGCAGCGTTCGGGGGGTGTCAATCTCCTACAATGAGCAGTTCTTC.

The V call is TRBV3-1 (or the pseudogene TRBV3-2), the J call TRBJ1-3, with D tentatively TRBD1 (6 bases). Germline V lookup: CDR1 LGHDT, CDR2 YNNKEL (reference sequence). Trimming pared 1 base from V and 4 bases from J, leaving 11 bases between. CDR3 length: 15 amino acids. In DNA form, the CDR3 reads TGTGCCAGCAGCCAAGGCAGGGGTCCCGGAAACACCATATATTTT. Amino acid sequence: CASSQGRGPGNTIYF.

This chain links TRBV6-2 or TRBV6-3 with TRBJ1-2; a weak D match, TRBD1 (5 bases). Germline V gives CDR1 MNHEY, CDR2 SVGEGT. The CDR3 is made up of 12 amino acids. Trimming removed 5 bases at V and 4 bases at J, with 8 bases between. In DNA, the CDR3 is TGTGCCAGCAGTACAGGTCTCTATGGCTACACCTTC. It specifies CASSTGLYGYTF.

CDR3 in DNA: TGTGCCACCAGCAGACAGACAGGCGAAGGGAACACCATATATTTT. Translating it yields CATSRQTGEGNTIYF. The chain uses TRBV15 and TRBJ1-3, with D possibly matching TRBD1 (6 bases). Germline CDR1 LNHNV, CDR2 YYDKDF (reference sequence). V was trimmed by 2 bases and J by 7 bases, leaving 15 bases between them. This CDR3 region has 15 residues.

The chain carries TRBV19 and TRBJ1-4; D might be TRBD1 (5 bases). The V end lost 0 bases, the J end lost 8 bases, and 13 bases lay between the germline ends. The length of the CDR3 is 15 residues. The germline gives CDR1 LNHDA, CDR2 SQIVND (reference sequence). CDR3 bases: TGTGCCAGTAGTATAGATCGGCAGGGCAGAGAAAAACTGTTTTTT. Amino acid sequence: CASSIDRQGREKLFF.

The J gene is TRBJ2-3, the V gene TRBV7-8, with 9 bases fitting TRBD2. The junction had 11 bases not matched to a gene; V was cut back by 3 bases and J by 4 bases. This CDR3 region has 17 residues. Germline CDR1 is SGHVS and CDR2 is FQNEAQ. The CDR3 sequence is CASSFGGASGMADTQYF. DNA of the CDR3: TGTGCCAGCAGCTTTGGGGGGGCTAGCGGGATGGCAGATACGCAGTATTTT.

The rearrangement joins TRBV5-1 to TRBJ2-1; D not resolved. Germline CDR1 and CDR2: SGHRS and YFSETQ. Trimming stripped 0 bases from V and 4 bases from J, with 11 bases between. This CDR3 region has 15 residues. The DNA of the CDR3 is TGCGCCAGCAGCTTGGGCGCACTAAGGTACAATGAGCAGTTCTTC. This sequence encodes CASSLGALRYNEQFF.

The V gene is TRBV10-3, the J gene TRBJ1-4, with D possibly matching TRBD1 (5 bases). Germline V gives CDR1 ENHRY, CDR2 SYGVKD. This CDR3 is built from 13 residues. V lost 7 bases, J lost 5 bases, and 11 bases lay in between. CDR3 sequence reads: CAITGHLNEKLFF. As DNA, the CDR3 is TGTGCCATCACCGGACACCTGAATGAAAAACTGTTTTTT.

Points on this clone: The same CDR3 also results from other DNA sequences found in this sample. V usage is TRBV6-5 and J usage is TRBJ2-1; 7 positions match TRBD1. CDR1 MNHEY and CDR2 SVGAGI come from the germline V gene. The CDR3 contains 15 residues. J was trimmed by 0 bases and V by 4 bases; bases with no gene match: 3. CDR3 loop: CASSLQGSSYNEQFF. In DNA form, the CDR3 reads TGTGCCAGCAGTTTACAGGGGAGCTCCTACAATGAGCAGTTCTTC.

V gene TRBV11-3 combines with J gene TRBJ2-3; a possible D gene is TRBD1 (5 bases). Germline values: CDR1 SGHNT, CDR2 YENEEA. The CDR3 is 16 residues long. Trimming pared 2 bases from V and 5 bases from J, leaving 17 bases between. CDR3 nucleotides: TGTGCCAGCAGCTTATACGCAGGGTGGGCCAGAGATACGCAGTATTTT. Its protein product is CASSLYAGWARDTQYF. The full variable domain, in which reference TRBV11-3 and TRBJ2-3 provide the parts outside the CDR3, is EAGVVQSPRYKIIEKKQPVAFWCNPISGHNTLYWYLQNLGQGPELLIRYENEEAVDDSQLPKDRFSAERLKGVDSTLKIQPAELGDSAVYLCASSLYAGWARDTQYFGPGTRLTVL.

The V gene is TRBV19, the J gene TRBJ1-1; D is perhaps TRBD1 (5 bases). Trimming stripped 3 bases from V and 3 bases from J, with 14 bases between. Germline V gives CDR1 LNHDA, CDR2 SQIVND (reference sequence). The CDR3 spans 15 residues. Written as DNA, the CDR3 is TGTGCCAGTAGTATCATCGCGGGGGTCTACACTGAAGCTTTCTTT. It yields the protein CASSIIAGVYTEAFF. The entire variable domain, with the rest obtained from reference TRBV19 and TRBJ1-1, is as follows: DGGITQSPKYLFRKEGQNVTLSCEQNLNHDAMYWYRQDPGQGLRLIYYSQIVNDFQKGDIAEGYSVSREKKESFPLTVTSAQKNPTAFYLCASSIIAGVYTEAFFGQGTRLTVV.

J is TRBJ2-7 and V is TRBV20-1, with 12 bases that match TRBD2. The junction had 9 bases not matched to a gene; V was cut back by 8 bases and J by 4 bases. Germline V gives CDR1 DFQATT, CDR2 SNEGSKA (reference sequence). The CDR3 runs 14 residues. CDR3 in DNA: TGCAGTCCTGGTGGACTAGCGGGATTTTACGAGCAGTACTTC. This translates into CSPGGLAGFYEQYF.

The chain uses TRBV6-1 and TRBJ2-1; D perhaps matches TRBD2 (6 bases). Trimming pared 1 base from V and 0 bases from J, leaving 13 bases between. Germline V gene data show CDR1 as MNHNS and CDR2 as SASEGT. The CDR3 length is 17 residues. This CDR3 reads CASSEVRGGNSYNEQFF. The CDR3 nucleotides are TGTGCCAGCAGTGAAGTGCGGGGCGGTAACTCCTACAATGAGCAGTTCTTC.

This clone has a handful of counts. CDR3 DNA sequence: TGTGCCAGCAGCCCGAAGACAGGGGGCCTTGAAAAACTGTTTTTT. Its translation is CASSPKTGGLEKLFF. The chain combines TRBV5-8 with TRBJ1-4, with 10 bases lining up with TRBD1. The CDR3 totals 15 residues. V was clipped by 4 bases and J by 7 bases; unmatched bases: 7. CDR1 and CDR2 from the germline V gene are SGHTS and YDEGEE.

This clone came up once. V gene TRBV2 combines with J gene TRBJ1-2; the match to TRBD1 covers 12 bases. CDR3 length: 15 residues. CDR1 and CDR2 (germline): SNHLY, FYNNEI. V shed 3 bases, J shed 8 bases, and the junction held 7 bases outside the gene matches. The CDR3 here is CASSEGTGGSGGYTF. The CDR3, as DNA: TGTGCCAGCAGTGAGGGGACAGGGGGCTCAGGAGGCTACACCTTC.

The chain uses TRBV19 and TRBJ1-1; D is unclear. The CDR3 runs to 18 residues. Trimming stripped 2 bases from V and 0 bases from J, with 19 bases between. The germline V gene has CDR1 LNHDA and CDR2 SQIVND (reference sequence). The CDR3: CASSILSGMGSLNTEAFF. The CDR3 DNA is TGTGCCAGTAGTATATTGTCCGGGATGGGCAGTCTGAACACTGAAGCTTTCTTT.

The rearrangement uses TRBV27 and TRBJ2-7; no firm D call. Trimming pared 6 bases from V and 2 bases from J, leaving 11 bases between. The CDR3 is 13 residues long. The germline CDR1 and CDR2 sequences are MNHEY and SMNVEV (reference sequence). CDR3 in DNA: TGTGCCAGCAGCTCGTACAGTGCCTACGAGCAGTACTTC. It specifies CASSSYSAYEQYF.

This chain uses TRBV28 with TRBJ2-2, with 7 bases identical to TRBD2. This CDR3 contains 15 residues. The germline CDR1 and CDR2 sequences are MDHEN and SYDVKM. Unmatched junction bases numbered 2, after V lost 2 bases and J lost 2 bases. CDR3 loop: CASSLAGANTGELFF. In DNA, the CDR3 is TGTGCCAGCAGTTTAGCGGGAGCCAACACCGGGGAGCTGTTTTTT.